This T cell receptor (beta chain) stems from a study of T cells expressing NK-cell markers. TCRdb re-called the 5' RACE reads; one entry per CDR3 protein, DNA not given. The table for this sample gives about 540,000 distinct CDR3 sequences. Per germline, CDR1 MGHRA and CDR2 YSYEKL. The CDR3 runs to 15 residues. This receptor was identified in a young man in good health. The sequenced material came from blood T cells: a sorted CD56 or NKG2C T cell subset, CD4+ or CD8+ T cells, or bulk PBMC T cells (not recorded which). V gene TRBV4-1 combines with J gene TRBJ2-4; TCRdb names TRBD2, which stays unverified in the absence of DNA. The CDR3 loop is CASSPRSLAGHIQYF.